This T cell receptor (beta chain) derives from a study of cytomegalovirus exposure and HLA in healthy donors. In the PCR, 60 Vbeta and 13 Jbeta primers were used. Assay used: immunoSEQ multiplex PCR; TCRdb lists only in-frame clones, some missing. In the table there are more than 200,000 clones, 82% of which are singletons. The CDR3 length is 13 residues. In germline, CDR1 is MNHNS, CDR2 SASEGT. The J segment lost 2 bases and the V segment lost 6 bases, leaving 3 bases of the junction unmatched. A remark on this clone: The target antigen is unknown.

Findings and caveats of the study: The study labeled 150 to 200 TCR beta chains cytomegalovirus-associated.

Sequencing was performed on PBMCs. J is TRBJ2-5 and V is TRBV6-1, with 7 nucleotides matching TRBD2. This clonotype was obtained from a man in his forties in good health and CMV-seropositive. The CDR3 DNA sequence: TGTGCCAGCAGCTTGGGACTACAAGAGACCCAGTACTTC. Translated, it gives CASSLGLQETQYF.